A selection of T cell receptor beta chains follows, all from one sample in a study of tumor-infiltrating lymphocytes in primary liver carcinoma. One entry per CDR3 protein, called by TCRdb with MiXCR from the multiplex PCR reads. The table records around 40,000 distinct CDR3 sequences, approximately 70% of them present only once. Specimen: liver tumor tissue from sampling region 2. The receptors derive from a man aged 40-55 years with primary liver carcinoma and hepatitis B virus infection. Both conserved end residues are trimmed from each CDR3.

TRBV11-2,TRBJ2-7,ASSLSAGFSYEQY
TRBV6-5,TRBJ2-1,ASSRLAGGYNEQF
TRBV6-2/TRBV6-3,TRBJ2-5,ASSSGLASTRY
TRBV12-3/TRBV12-4,TRBJ2-5,VSSLAGVESQY
TRBV20-1,TRBJ1-4,SGGDAVEEKLF
TRBV11-3,TRBJ2-2,ASSLVFTGRLF
TRBV7-8,TRBJ2-3,ASSPLLESTDTQY
TRBV5-1,TRBJ1-1,ANSAAGGYTEAF
TRBV6-5,TRBJ1-6,ISSPKPNSHLH
TRBV11-3,TRBJ2-1,ASNLGGGNGEQF
TRBV10-3,TRBJ2-1,AINEASGSIEQL
TRBV7-8,TRBJ2-5,ASSLVIHETQY
TRBV5-6,TRBJ1-1,ANSARQGRTETF
TRBV29-1,TRBJ1-2,SVGAPTGTHVVKYGYA
TRBV7-9,TRBJ2-1,ASSDSLSENNEQF
TRBV5-1,TRBJ2-1,ASSGGTTPSYNEQF
TRBV5-6,TRBJ2-1,ASSSDLQGRGYNEQF
TRBV11-3,TRBJ2-1,ASSHDNGSGHNEQF
TRBV11-3,TRBJ2-7,ASIPREGDYEEY
TRBV6-5,TRBJ2-5,TSSYSGQETQY
TRBV5-6,TRBJ2-5,ASILDASQETQY
TRBV6-2/TRBV6-3,TRBJ2-3,ASSYGVPGSEDAQY
TRBV14,TRBJ2-5,ASSLYKGLAGCGETQY
TRBV10-2,TRBJ1-2,ASNPGQASSYT
TRBV29-1,TRBJ1-2,SVVEQGENSYT
TRBV11-1,NA,ASSSLLGGANEQF
TRBV14,TRBJ2-3,ASSQRQVRGTDTQY
TRBV19,TRBJ2-6,ASSIVMSGADVLT
TRBV4-1,TRBJ2-1,ASSQYPPSSPYKEQF
TRBV14,TRBJ2-7,ASSQGLSLRY
TRBV28,TRBJ2-3,ASNLLSPSTDTQY
TRBV11-2,TRBJ2-1,ASSILAGGNNEQF
TRBV25-1,TRBJ2-2,ASSDLLAGETRELF
TRBV5-5,TRBJ1-1,ASSLYYREAEAF
TRBV7-2,TRBJ1-1,ASSFRPSGVAF
TRBV11-2,TRBJ1-5,ASSLGCNEPQH
TRBV29-1,TRBJ2-5,SVVDGRQETEY
TRBV12-3/TRBV12-4,TRBJ2-3,ASSLGGTPDTQY
TRBV11-1,TRBJ2-3,ASSYAGSSVGARTDTQY
TRBV29-1,TRBJ1-1,SVRGRGDTEAF
TRBV11-1,TRBJ2-7,ASSFPGASEQY
TRBV5-8,TRBJ2-3,TSSLGLAGVTDTQY
TRBV5-4,TRBJ2-1,TSSLVSFHNEQF
TRBV11-3,TRBJ2-1,AGSLKANEQF
TRBV6-1,TRBJ1-1,ASSRVRDTEAF
TRBV11-2,TRBJ2-5,ASSLEPGNLQTTQY
TRBV5-1,TRBJ2-5,ASSLGLADEETQY
TRBV29-1,TRBJ2-3,SAGTGAGTDTQY
TRBV20-1,TRBJ2-7,SASIPLGLSYEQY
TRBV4-3,TRBJ2-5,ASSQQAEGEETKY
TRBV11-2,TRBJ2-5,TSSLRLAGDPSETQY
TRBV19,TRBJ1-5,DSSMGSRALGPQH